This T cell receptor beta chain was retrieved from a study of cytomegalovirus exposure and HLA in healthy donors. PCR employed 60 Vbeta and 13 Jbeta primers. Sequencing was performed with immunoSEQ multiplex PCR; in TCRdb, only in-frame clones are kept and a portion is missing. This table holds roughly 140,000 clones, roughly 82% found once. The CDR3 is made up of 12 amino acids. Germline CDR1 reads KGHSY; CDR2 reads FQNENV. V was shortened by 6 bases and J by 1 base, with 6 bases between the two germline ends. As for this clone: Its antigen remains unidentified.

Study-wide results and caveats: The authors listed some 160 TCR beta chains as cytomegalovirus-associated. Previously analyzed data showed that most TCR beta V segments were productive at a frequency of about 87% or about 30%.

The sequencing sample was made of PBMCs. The chain is built from TRBV16 and TRBJ1-1; unclear D gene. This TCR came from a man under 40 in good health and CMV-seropositive. The CDR3 loop is CASSRQNTEAFF. CDR3 sequence (DNA): TGTGCCAGCAGTAGACAGAACACTGAAGCTTTCTTT.